The clone carrying this TCR beta chain was counted a single time. This specimen comes from a study of OX40 agonist ivuxolimab in advanced cancers. Study summary: A male proportion of about 84% was recorded, with mean age around 62 years and range about 20 to 90. Two patients with cutaneous melanoma and one with hepatocellular carcinoma, three in total, showed partial responses.

Germline V gene lookup returns CDR1 MNHEY and CDR2 SMNVEV (reference sequence). The V end lost 1 base, the J end lost 7 bases, and 14 bases lay between the germline ends. This CDR3 has 14 amino acids. Data came from immunoSEQ multiplex PCR; TCRdb stores just in-frame clones and leaves some out. The data contain around 68,000 clones, about nine tenths of them singletons. The sequencing here drew on CD4+ or CD8+ T cells sorted from blood, taken in a trial of the OX40 agonist ivuxolimab. The receptor was derived from an adult with an advanced solid tumor such as melanoma, head and neck, liver or kidney cancer. J is TRBJ2-7 and V is TRBV27, with D possibly being TRBD1 or TRBD2 (6 bases each). The CDR3 loop reads CASSLLGGLGEQYF. For the CDR3, the DNA is TGTGCCAGCAGTTTATTAGGGGGGCTAGGAGAGCAGTACTTC.